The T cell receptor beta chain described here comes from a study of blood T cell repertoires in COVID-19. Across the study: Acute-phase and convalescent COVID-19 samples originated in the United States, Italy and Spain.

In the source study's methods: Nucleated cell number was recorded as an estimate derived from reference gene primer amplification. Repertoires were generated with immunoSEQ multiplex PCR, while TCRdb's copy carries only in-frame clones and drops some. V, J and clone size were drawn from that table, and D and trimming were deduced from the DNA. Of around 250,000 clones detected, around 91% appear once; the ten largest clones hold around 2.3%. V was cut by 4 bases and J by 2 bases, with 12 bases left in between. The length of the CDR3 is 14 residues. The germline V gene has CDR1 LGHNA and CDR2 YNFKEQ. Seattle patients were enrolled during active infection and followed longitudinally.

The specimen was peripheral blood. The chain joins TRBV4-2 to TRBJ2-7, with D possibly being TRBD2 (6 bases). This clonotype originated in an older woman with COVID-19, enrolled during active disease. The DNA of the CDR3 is TGTGCCAGCAGCCCCGGGACGGGGGCCTACGAGCAGTACTTC. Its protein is CASSPGTGAYEQYF.